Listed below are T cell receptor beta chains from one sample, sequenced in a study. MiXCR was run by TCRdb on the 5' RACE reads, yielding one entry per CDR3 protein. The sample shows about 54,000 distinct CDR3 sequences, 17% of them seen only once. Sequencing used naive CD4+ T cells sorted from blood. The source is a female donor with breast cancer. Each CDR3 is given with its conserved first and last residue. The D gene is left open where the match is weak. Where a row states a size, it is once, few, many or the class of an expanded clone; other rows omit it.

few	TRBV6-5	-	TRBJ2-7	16	CASRRPGTAQGGEQYF	TGTGCCAGCCGTAGACCCGGGACAGCCCAGGGAGGCGAGCAGTACTTC
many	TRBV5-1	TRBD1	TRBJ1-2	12	CASSSSGGGYTF	TGCGCCAGCAGCTCGTCAGGGGGAGGCTACACCTTC
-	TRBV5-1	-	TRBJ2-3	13	CASSSPSTDTQYF	TGCGCCAGCAGCTCTCCTAGCACAGATACGCAGTATTTT
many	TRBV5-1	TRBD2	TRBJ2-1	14	CASSISGRVNEQFF	TGCGCCAGCAGCATTAGCGGGAGGGTCAATGAGCAGTTCTTC
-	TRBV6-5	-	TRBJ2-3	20	CASSQRRGSGRTLIADTQYF	TGTGCCAGCAGTCAAAGAAGGGGAAGTGGGCGGACACTCATCGCAGATACGCAGTATTTT
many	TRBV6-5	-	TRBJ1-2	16	CASSPLGSGANYGYTF	TGTGCCAGCAGCCCCCTAGGGTCGGGCGCTAACTATGGCTACACCTTC
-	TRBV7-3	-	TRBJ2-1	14	CASSLAHVVDEQFF	TGTGCCAGCAGCTTGGCGCACGTTGTCGATGAGCAGTTCTTC
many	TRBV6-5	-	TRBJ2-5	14	CASSPDQGQETQYF	TGTGCCAGCAGTCCGGACCAAGGCCAAGAGACCCAGTACTTC
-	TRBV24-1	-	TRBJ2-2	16	CATSDLWSTNTGELFF	TGTGCCACCAGTGATTTATGGTCGACGAACACCGGGGAGCTGTTTTTT
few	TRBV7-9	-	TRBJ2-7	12	CASSSQSGGEYF	TGTGCCAGCAGCTCACAATCGGGTGGGGAGTACTTC
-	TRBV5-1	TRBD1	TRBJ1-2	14	CASSGGTATYGYTF	TGCGCCAGCAGCGGAGGGACAGCCACCTATGGCTACACCTTC
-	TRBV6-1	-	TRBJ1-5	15	CASSASWVLNQPQHF	TGTGCCAGCAGTGCTAGCTGGGTGCTCAATCAGCCCCAGCATTTT
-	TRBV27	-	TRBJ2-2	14	CASSFRGGTGELFF	TGTGCCAGCAGTTTTCGGGGAGGCACCGGGGAGCTGTTTTTT